This passage covers 5 T cell receptor beta chains from one sample sequenced in a study of cytomegalovirus exposure and HLA in healthy donors. The PCR had 60 Vbeta and 13 Jbeta primers. The assay was immunoSEQ multiplex PCR, and TCRdb's table has in-frame clones only and misses some. The sample yields 150,000 or so clones, around 80% seen once. Sequencing used PBMCs. The receptors here all came from a woman aged 40 to 49 in good health and CMV-seropositive.

This clone was picked up one time. The rearrangement uses TRBV6-1 and TRBJ1-2; D may be TRBD1 (5 bases). Germline CDR1 MNHNS, CDR2 SASEGT. Trimming shortened V by 2 bases and J by 6 bases, and 19 bases separated the two germline ends. The CDR3 has 16 amino acids. The CDR3 DNA follows: TGTGCCAGCAGTGAACCCGGACGGGGGTCGCTCGATGGCTACACCTTC. It codes for CASSEPGRGSLDGYTF.

The V and J genes are TRBV4-1 and TRBJ2-3; 7 bases agree with TRBD2. V shed 2 bases and J 7 bases; nucleotides not matched to a gene: 9. Per the germline V gene, CDR1 is MGHRA and CDR2 is YSYEKL. The CDR3 loop spans 15 amino acids. The CDR3 bases are TGCGCCAGCAGCCAACCGCGGGAGAGGAGAAATACGCAGTATTTT. Its protein product is CASSQPRERRNTQYF.

J is TRBJ2-5 and V is TRBV5-4; tentative D call: TRBD2 (5 bases). The CDR3 sequence is 15 residues long. In germline, CDR1 is SGHNT, CDR2 YYREEE (reference sequence). Trimming shortened V by 4 bases and J by 1 base, and 14 bases separated the two germline ends. The CDR3 bases are TGTGCCAGCAGCCAGATTGCGGGCGTCCAAGAGACCCAGTACTTC. As protein: CASSQIAGVQETQYF.

The chain joins TRBV5-1 to TRBJ2-5, with D perhaps TRBD1 (5 bases). CDR3 length: 14 amino acids. Germline V lookup: CDR1 SGHRS, CDR2 YFSETQ. Deletions cut 4 bases from V and 5 bases from J, with 15 bases between. The CDR3 DNA sequence: TGCGCCAGCAGCCCTCCAGGGCCAAGGGAGACCCAGTACTTC. This gives the protein CASSPPGPRETQYF.

The rearrangement uses TRBV7-9 and TRBJ1-5, with 8 nucleotides matching TRBD1. Looked up from germline, CDR1 is SEHNR and CDR2 is FQNEAQ (reference sequence). The ends lost 4 bases at V and 5 bases at J; junction bases unmatched: 10. CDR3 length: 16 amino acids. CDR3 residues: CASSSRTGPLYQPQHF. The CDR3, as DNA: TGTGCCAGCAGCTCCCGGACAGGGCCCCTCTATCAGCCCCAGCATTTT.